Only a few counts were recorded for the clone carrying this TCR beta chain. Its specificity is not known. Using its own MiXCR run on the 5' RACE reads, TCRdb lists one record per CDR3 protein. The table lists a few hundred thousand distinct CDR3 sequences, 15% to 20% of them singletons. Germline V gene sequence: CDR1 SGHTA, CDR2 FQGNSA. Trimming cost V 5 bases and J 2 bases; bases outside gene matches: 7. This CDR3 spans 15 amino acids. The sample comes from a study of T-cell memory formation after mild COVID-19. Whole-study findings and limits: Memory cells collected pre-infection included some clones that later responded, suggesting cross-reactive memory joined.

The sequence came from a man in his late teens or twenties who had mild COVID-19 (a few samples of this study predate the infection). Cell type and time point are not known. The sequencing sample was made of PBMCs or a T cell subset sorted from them (not recorded which). This chain connects TRBV7-2 to TRBJ2-3; 7 nucleotides match TRBD1. The DNA for the CDR3 is TGTGCCAGCAGCCACCGGGACAGCCACACAGATACGCAGTATTTT. Translating it yields CASSHRDSHTDTQYF.